What follows describes a single TCR beta chain. Its antigen is still unknown. Base quality data are lacking; no much larger clone is found one base away. TCRbeta CDR3 regions were amplified from genomic DNA by means of the immunoSEQ Assay, a bias-controlled multiplex PCR. For the original study's pipeline: The number of nucleated cells in each sample was estimated from the amplification of reference gene primers within the assay. To quantify the absolute abundance of each unique TCRbeta CDR3 rearrangement, sequence reads were collapsed and filtered. For each sample, productive Simpson clonality was calculated as the square root of Simpson's diversity index across productive rearrangements. This is the immuneACCESS table as TCRdb keeps it, with only in-frame sequences that have V and J called. A part of the clones is gone; compared with another copy, unresolved V genes explain less than half, and the rest is unexplained. V, J and clone size were drawn from that table, and D and trimming were deduced from the DNA. The sample data list around 200,000 clones, and around 87% of these were observed just once. The top ten clonotypes cover around 6.5% of the sample.

Each collaborating institution followed its own protocols to collect whole blood in K2EDTA tubes. For TCRbeta analysis, collaborators shipped samples as frozen whole blood, isolated PBMCs, or DNA extracted from either of those sample types. The data were taken from a study of blood T cell repertoires in COVID-19 (dated by TCRdb to 2020 to 2022). Regarding the complete study: Samples from collaborators originated in the United States, Italy and Spain and spanned both the acute and convalescent phases of COVID-19. The prospective study material was composed of cDNA or gDNA derived from T cells, B-cell-depleted T cells, or PBMCs. The dataset comprised deeply sampled blood TCRbeta repertoires from subjects exposed to, actively infected with, or recovered from COVID-19. The repertoires were released in a freely available public database meant as a resource for research on the immune response to SARS-CoV-2. Samples came from the ongoing ImmuneRACE study (first 160 participants) plus 1,254 subjects from 6 global collaborators. A de-identified subject ID, COVID-19 status, age in years and sex were almost always included in the sample metadata. HLA class I and class II types, where available, came from metadata supplied by the sample provider rather than from assay-based typing.

Study-level results and caveats: The amount of clinical and demographic metadata varied by source and participant and was provided uncurated.

Sequenced sample: peripheral blood. This TCR derives from an elderly woman in a cohort sampled during active or convalescent COVID-19.

The CDR3 protein is CASSTGTGGLGQPQHF. The nucleotide sequence reads as follows: TGTGCCAGCAGCACCGGGACAGGGGGCTTGGGGCAGCCCCAGCATTTT. The chain employs TRBV5-6 and TRBJ1-5; the junction holds 12 bases that match TRBD1. V lost 4 bases and J lost 7 bases, and the count of bases not matched to a germline gene is 9. Reading from cysteine to phenylalanine, the CDR3 counts 16 amino acids. Only the CDR3 part of the read is kept: 48 bases, read in frame from the first base. CDR1 and CDR2, looked up from the germline V gene, are SGHDT and YYEEEE.